Listed here are 10 T cell receptor beta chains from one sample, sequenced in a study of identical twins. TCRdb redid the calling of the 5' RACE reads with MiXCR, one entry per CDR3 protein. In the table there are around 690,000 distinct CDR3 sequences, about 20% of which are singletons. The same data also went into a second study, on T cells expressing NK-cell markers.

Sequenced sample: PBMCs. The receptors originated from a woman aged 18 to 35 in good health.

This clonotype was observed at least ten times. The V call is TRBV20-1, the J call TRBJ2-3; tentative D call: TRBD2 (6 bases). This CDR3 is built from 13 residues. The V end was cut by 3 bases, the J end by 1 base, with 8 bases between. Germline V gene sequence: CDR1 DFQATT, CDR2 SNEGSKA (reference sequence). CDR3 coding DNA: TGCAGTGCTAGGGAGCGGGGCACAGATACGCAGTATTTT. Translation gives CSARERGTDTQYF.

The rearrangement uses TRBV2 and TRBJ2-1; possible D gene TRBD1, 6 bases. V dropped 6 bases and J dropped 9 bases, with 12 bases sitting between them. Germline loops: CDR1 SNHLY, CDR2 FYNNEI. The CDR3 contains 12 residues. The CDR3 sequence is CASRNRGGEQFF. In DNA form, the CDR3 reads TGTGCCAGCAGAAACAGAGGGGGTGAGCAGTTCTTC.

Comment on this clonotype: Given a much more abundant clone one base away, this may be a read error. The V call is TRBV6-1, the J call TRBJ2-3, with TRBD1 as a possible D gene (5 bases). The end of the DNA aligns better with TRBJ1-5, so the J call may be wrong. Germline assignment: CDR1 MNHNS and CDR2 SASEGT. CDR3 length: 14 residues. The CDR3: CASRDTSLTDTQHF. In DNA, the CDR3 is TGTGCCAGCAGGGACACCAGCCTCACAGATACGCAGCATTTT.

There are many counts of this clonotype. The chain is built from TRBV5-1 and TRBJ2-5; D could derive from TRBD1 or TRBD2 (5 bases each). CDR3 size: 14 residues. The germline V gene has CDR1 SGHRS and CDR2 YFSETQ. The V end lost 0 bases, the J end lost 3 bases, and 9 bases lay between the germline ends. The CDR3 region has the DNA TGCGCCAGCAGCTTGGGTGGGACGGAAGAGACCCAGTACTTC. This sequence encodes CASSLGGTEETQYF.

V and J are TRBV20-1 and TRBJ2-1; D is possibly TRBD1 (6 bases). Trimming removed 5 bases from V and 4 bases from J, with 18 bases in between. This CDR3 has 15 residues. The germline gives CDR1 DFQATT, CDR2 SNEGSKA (reference sequence). CDR3 residues: CSAWGPPSQYNEQFF. DNA of the CDR3: TGCAGTGCTTGGGGGCCTCCTTCTCAATACAATGAGCAGTTCTTC.

This clonotype was seen more than once but under ten times. This chain connects TRBV20-1 to TRBJ2-3, with D maybe TRBD2 (6 bases). Trimming took off 6 bases at V and 8 bases at J, with 9 bases between the two ends. Looked up from germline, CDR1 is DFQATT and CDR2 is SNEGSKA (reference sequence). The CDR3 has 10 residues. CDR3: CSAVGGTQYF. Here the CDR3 DNA reads TGCAGTGCCGTCGGGGGTACGCAGTATTTT.

This clonotype occurred a few times. DNA of the CDR3: TGTGCCAGCAGCGTAGGGGCAGAGAACTACGAGCAGTACTTC. This translates into CASSVGAENYEQYF. The chain has TRBV9 and TRBJ2-7, with no clear D. This CDR3 is 14 amino acids long. Per the germline V gene, CDR1 is SGDLS and CDR2 is YYNGEE. V lost 0 bases to trimming and J lost 3 bases, with 10 bases between them.

The chain carries TRBV12-3 or TRBV12-4 and TRBJ2-1; D remains unclear. The CDR3 runs 12 residues. Trimming stripped 5 bases from V and 6 bases from J, with 8 bases between. CDR3 loop: CASSDLINEQFF. CDR3 bases: TGTGCCAGCAGTGACTTAATCAATGAGCAGTTCTTC.

The rearrangement joins TRBV27 to TRBJ2-3; 9 bases are a match to TRBD2. Trimming at V came to 3 bases and at J to 5 bases, leaving 3 bases not matched to a gene. This CDR3 has 14 residues. Germline V CDR1 and CDR2: MNHEY, SMNVEV (reference sequence). The CDR3 DNA reads TGTGCCAGCAGTTTGGTAGCGGGAGAAGATACGCAGTATTTT. As protein: CASSLVAGEDTQYF.

This clonotype was found a few times. The chain combines TRBV5-1 with TRBJ2-7; the D gene is possibly TRBD1 (6 bases). The CDR3 totals 14 residues. The V end was cut by 3 bases, the J end by 4 bases, with 14 bases between. Germline lookup yields CDR1 SGHRS and CDR2 YFSETQ. In nucleotides, the CDR3 is TGCGCCAGCAGCTCGACAGGAGTAGGGTACGAGCAGTACTTC. Translation: CASSSTGVGYEQYF.